This T cell receptor (beta chain) was identified in a study of cytomegalovirus exposure and HLA in healthy donors. Researchers ran the PCR with 60 Vbeta and 13 Jbeta primers. The protocol was immunoSEQ multiplex PCR, while the TCRdb copy is restricted to in-frame clones and leaves out a portion. The repertoire holds under 300,000 clones, with roughly 91% as singletons. Study results and limitations: Some V segments (TRBV6-2 and TRBV6-3 among them) were excluded as indistinguishable.

On this clone: What it binds is not known.

Trimming took 5 bases from V and 1 from J; bases not matched to a gene: 7. CDR1 SGHNT and CDR2 YYREEE come from the germline V gene (reference sequence). The CDR3 spans 16 residues. The sequenced sample was PBMCs. The clonotype was recovered from a girl aged 2-15 years in good health and CMV-seronegative. The V call is TRBV5-4, the J call TRBJ2-3, with TRBD1 identical over 10 bases. The CDR3 DNA reads as TGTGCCAGCAGGTGGGGACAGGGGAAGGGCACAGATACGCAGTATTTT. This codes for CASRWGQGKGTDTQYF.